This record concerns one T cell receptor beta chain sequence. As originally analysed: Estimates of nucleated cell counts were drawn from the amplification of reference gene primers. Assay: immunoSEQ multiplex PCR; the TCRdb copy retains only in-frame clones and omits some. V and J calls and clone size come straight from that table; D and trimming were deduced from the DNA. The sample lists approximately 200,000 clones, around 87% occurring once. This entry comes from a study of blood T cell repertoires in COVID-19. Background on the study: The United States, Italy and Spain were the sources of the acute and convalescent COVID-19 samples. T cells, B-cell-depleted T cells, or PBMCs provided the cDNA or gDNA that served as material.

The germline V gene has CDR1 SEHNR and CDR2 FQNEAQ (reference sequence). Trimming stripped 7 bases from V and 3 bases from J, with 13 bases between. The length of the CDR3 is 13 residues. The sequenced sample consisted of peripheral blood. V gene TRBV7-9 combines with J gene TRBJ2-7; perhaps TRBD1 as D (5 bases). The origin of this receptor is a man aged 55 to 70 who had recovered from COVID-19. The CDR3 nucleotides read TGTGCCAGCACCCAACAGGACGGCTACGAGCAGTACTTC. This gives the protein CASTQQDGYEQYF. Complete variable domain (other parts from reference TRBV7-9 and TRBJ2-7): DTGVSQNPRHKITKRGQNVTFRCDPISEHNRLYWYRQTLGQGPEFLTYFQNEAQLEKSRLLSDRFSAERPKGSFSTLEIQRTEQGDSAMYLCASTQQDGYEQYFGPGTRLTVT.